A selection of T cell receptor beta chains follows, all from one sample in a study of blood T cell repertoires in COVID-19. The data were produced by immunoSEQ multiplex PCR, yet TCRdb's version contains in-frame clones alone and is incomplete. Of around 100,000 clones in the sample, roughly 84% were seen once. Sequencing input: peripheral blood. The receptors originated from a man aged 40-50 years with acute or convalescent COVID-19. Both conserved end residues are part of each CDR3. The D gene is left open where the match is weak. A row's size may be missing; if present it is once, few, many or a size class.

J,size,D,V,CDR3,DNA
TRBJ1-2,.,TRBD1,TRBV6-5,CASSKTGVNYGYTF,TGTGCCAGCAGTAAGACAGGGGTCAACTATGGCTACACCTTC
TRBJ1-1,.,TRBD1,TRBV7-3,CASSLGQGAGGTEAFF,TGTGCCAGCAGCTTAGGACAGGGGGCAGGGGGCACTGAAGCTTTCTTT
TRBJ2-7,.,.,TRBV16,CASSQFRAYEQYF,TGTGCCAGCAGCCAATTCCGAGCCTACGAGCAGTACTTC
TRBJ2-1,.,TRBD2,TRBV7-2,CASSLRGGGSEQFF,TGTGCCAGCAGCTTACGAGGCGGGGGAAGTGAGCAGTTCTTC
TRBJ1-2,.,.,TRBV2,CASSDARDYGYTF,TGTGCCAGCAGTGACGCAAGAGACTATGGCTACACCTTC
TRBJ2-1,.,.,TRBV11-3,CASSLDGPNNEQFF,TGTGCCAGCAGCTTAGATGGCCCCAACAATGAGCAGTTCTTC
TRBJ2-3,.,.,TRBV4-3,CASSQGGRNTQYF,TGCGCCAGCAGCCAAGGGGGCCGGAATACGCAGTATTTT
TRBJ2-7,few,TRBD2,TRBV5-1,CASSAPRLAGLMNYEQYF,TGCGCCAGCAGCGCCCCTCGACTAGCGGGGTTGATGAATTACGAGCAGTACTTC
TRBJ2-3,.,.,TRBV6-6,CASTFRGGSTDTQYF,TGTGCCAGCACCTTTAGGGGGGGAAGCACAGATACGCAGTATTTT
TRBJ2-7,once,.,TRBV28,CASSLPRGIGLYEQYF,TGTGCCAGCAGTTTGCCCCGGGGTATTGGGCTCTACGAGCAGTACTTC
TRBJ2-7,.,TRBD1,TRBV14,CASRRTGVGEQYF,TGTGCCAGCAGGAGGACAGGGGTAGGCGAGCAGTACTTC
TRBJ1-2,.,.,TRBV3-1/TRBV3-2,CASSHRQRGTYGYTF,TGTGCCAGCAGCCACAGACAACGGGGAACCTATGGCTACACCTTC
TRBJ1-4,once,.,TRBV2,CASSERRGAREKLFF,TGTGCCAGCAGTGAGAGACGGGGAGCAAGGGAAAAACTGTTTTTT
TRBJ2-1,.,.,TRBV6-5,CASGSWYNEQFF,TGTGCCAGCGGGAGTTGGTACAATGAGCAGTTCTTC
TRBJ2-3,.,TRBD1,TRBV24-1,CATSENNLRDRGTDTQYF,TGTGCCACCAGTGAAAATAATCTCCGGGACAGGGGTACAGATACGCAGTATTTT
TRBJ2-1,.,.,TRBV5-1,CASSLGQTNSYNEQFF,TGCGCCAGCAGCTTGGGACAGACAAACTCCTACAATGAGCAGTTCTTC